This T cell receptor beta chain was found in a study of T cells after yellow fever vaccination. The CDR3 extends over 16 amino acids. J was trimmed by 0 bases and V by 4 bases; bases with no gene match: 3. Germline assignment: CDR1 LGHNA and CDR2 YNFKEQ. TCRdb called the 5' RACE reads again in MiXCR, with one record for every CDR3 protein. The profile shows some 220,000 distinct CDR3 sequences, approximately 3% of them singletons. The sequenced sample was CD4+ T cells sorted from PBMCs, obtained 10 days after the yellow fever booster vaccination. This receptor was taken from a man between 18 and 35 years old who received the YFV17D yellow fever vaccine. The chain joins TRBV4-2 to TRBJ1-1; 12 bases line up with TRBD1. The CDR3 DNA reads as TGTGCCAGCAGCCCGGGACAGGGGGCACTGAACACTGAAGCTTTCTTT. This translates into CASSPGQGALNTEAFF.